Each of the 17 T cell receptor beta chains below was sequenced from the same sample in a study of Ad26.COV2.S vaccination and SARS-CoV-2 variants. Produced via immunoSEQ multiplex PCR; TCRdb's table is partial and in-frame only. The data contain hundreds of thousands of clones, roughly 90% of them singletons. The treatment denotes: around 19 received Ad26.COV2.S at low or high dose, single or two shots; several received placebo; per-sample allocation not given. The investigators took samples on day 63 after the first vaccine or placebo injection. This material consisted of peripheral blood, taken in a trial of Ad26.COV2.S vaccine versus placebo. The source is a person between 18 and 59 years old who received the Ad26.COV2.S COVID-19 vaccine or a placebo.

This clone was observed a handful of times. The CDR3, as DNA: TGTGCCAGTAGTATCCCCCGGACTACTTATGGCTACACCTTC. Translated, it gives CASSIPRTTYGYTF. This rearrangement joins TRBV19 to TRBJ1-2, with D hard to call. This CDR3 spans 14 amino acids. Trimming stripped 3 bases from V and 5 bases from J, with 13 bases between. The germline CDR1 and CDR2 sequences are LNHDA and SQIVND (reference sequence). Looking up the rest from reference TRBV19 and TRBJ1-2 gives the full variable domain: DGGITQSPKYLFRKEGQNVTLSCEQNLNHDAMYWYRQDPGQGLRLIYYSQIVNDFQKGDIAEGYSVSREKKESFPLTVTSAQKNPTAFYLCASSIPRTTYGYTFGSGTRLTVV.

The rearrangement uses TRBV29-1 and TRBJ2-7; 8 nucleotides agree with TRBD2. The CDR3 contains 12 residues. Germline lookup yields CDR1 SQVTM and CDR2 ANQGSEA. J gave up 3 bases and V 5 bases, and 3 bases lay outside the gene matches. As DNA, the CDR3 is TGCAGCGTTCGGCTAGCGGGCTACGAGCAGTACTTC. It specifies CSVRLAGYEQYF.

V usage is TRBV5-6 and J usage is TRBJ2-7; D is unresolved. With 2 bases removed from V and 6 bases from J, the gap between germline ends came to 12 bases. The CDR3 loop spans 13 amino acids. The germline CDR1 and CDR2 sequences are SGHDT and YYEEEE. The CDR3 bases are TGTGCCAGCAGCTTCACACAGCTAAGCGAGCAGTACTTC. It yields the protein CASSFTQLSEQYF.

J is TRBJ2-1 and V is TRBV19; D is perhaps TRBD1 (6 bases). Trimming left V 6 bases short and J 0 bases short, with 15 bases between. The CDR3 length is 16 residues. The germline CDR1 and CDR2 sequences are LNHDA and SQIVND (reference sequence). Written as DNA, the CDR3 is TGTGCCAGTAGCGAACTCAGGGGACGCTCCTACAATGAGCAGTTCTTC. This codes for CASSELRGRSYNEQFF. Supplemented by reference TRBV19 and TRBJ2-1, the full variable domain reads DGGITQSPKYLFRKEGQNVTLSCEQNLNHDAMYWYRQDPGQGLRLIYYSQIVNDFQKGDIAEGYSVSREKKESFPLTVTSAQKNPTAFYLCASSELRGRSYNEQFFGPGTRLTVL.

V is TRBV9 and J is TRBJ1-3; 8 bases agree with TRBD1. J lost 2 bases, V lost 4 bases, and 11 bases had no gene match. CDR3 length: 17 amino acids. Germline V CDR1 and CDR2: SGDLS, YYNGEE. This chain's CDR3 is CASSRTGQGVAGNTIYF. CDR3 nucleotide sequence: TGTGCCAGCAGCCGCACCGGACAGGGCGTAGCTGGAAACACCATATATTTT. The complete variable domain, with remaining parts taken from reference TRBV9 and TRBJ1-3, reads DSGVTQTPKHLITATGQRVTLRCSPRSGDLSVYWYQQSLDQGLQFLIQYYNGEERAKGNILERFSAQQFPDLHSELNLSSLELGDSALYFCASSRTGQGVAGNTIYFGEGSWLTVV.

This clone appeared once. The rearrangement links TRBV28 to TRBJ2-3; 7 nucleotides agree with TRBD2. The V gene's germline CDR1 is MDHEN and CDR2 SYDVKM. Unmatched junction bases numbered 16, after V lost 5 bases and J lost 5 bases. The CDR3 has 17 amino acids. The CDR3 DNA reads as TGTGCCAGCAGTCCCCCGACTAGCTCCCGGGGTGTAGATACGCAGTATTTT. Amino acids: CASSPPTSSRGVDTQYF. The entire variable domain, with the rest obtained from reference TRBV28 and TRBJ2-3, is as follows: DVKVTQSSRYLVKRTGEKVFLECVQDMDHENMFWYRQDPGLGLRLIYFSYDVKMKEKGDIPEGYSVSREKKERFSLILESASTNQTSMYLCASSPPTSSRGVDTQYFGPGTRLTVL.

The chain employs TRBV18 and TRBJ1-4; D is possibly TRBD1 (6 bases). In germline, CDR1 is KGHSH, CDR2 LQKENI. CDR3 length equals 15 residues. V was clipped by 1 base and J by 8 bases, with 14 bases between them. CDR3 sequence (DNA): TGTGCCAGCTCACCACGGCGGGGGGCAGGCGAAAAACTGTTTTTT. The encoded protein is CASSPRRGAGEKLFF. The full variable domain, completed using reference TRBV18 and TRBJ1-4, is NAGVMQNPRHLVRRRGQEARLRCSPMKGHSHVYWYRQLPEEGLKFMVYLQKENIIDESGMPKERFSAEFPKEGPSILRIQQVVRGDSAAYFCASSPRRGAGEKLFFGSGTQLSVL.

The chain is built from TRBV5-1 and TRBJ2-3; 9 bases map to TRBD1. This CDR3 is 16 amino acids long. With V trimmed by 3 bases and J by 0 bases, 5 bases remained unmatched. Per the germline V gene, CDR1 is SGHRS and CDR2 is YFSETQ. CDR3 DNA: TGCGCCAGCAGCTCACAGGGGGCGTCAAGCACAGATACGCAGTATTTT. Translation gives CASSSQGASSTDTQYF. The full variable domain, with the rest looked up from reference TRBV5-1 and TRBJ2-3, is KAGVTQTPRYLIKTRGQQVTLSCSPISGHRSVSWYQQTPGQGLQFLFEYFSETQRNKGNFPGRFSGRQFSNSRSEMNVSTLELGDSALYLCASSSQGASSTDTQYFGPGTRLTVL.

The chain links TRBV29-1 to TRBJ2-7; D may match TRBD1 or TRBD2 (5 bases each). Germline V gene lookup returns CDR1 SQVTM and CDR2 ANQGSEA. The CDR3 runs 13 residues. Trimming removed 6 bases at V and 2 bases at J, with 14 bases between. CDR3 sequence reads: CSVGTEGTYEQYF. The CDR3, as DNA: TGCAGCGTAGGGACGGAAGGGACCTACGAGCAGTACTTC.

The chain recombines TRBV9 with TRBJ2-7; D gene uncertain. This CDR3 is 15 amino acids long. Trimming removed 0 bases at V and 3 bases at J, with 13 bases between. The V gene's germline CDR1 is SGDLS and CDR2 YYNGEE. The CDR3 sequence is CASSVDGRDYYEQYF. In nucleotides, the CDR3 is TGTGCCAGCAGCGTAGATGGAAGGGATTACTACGAGCAGTACTTC.

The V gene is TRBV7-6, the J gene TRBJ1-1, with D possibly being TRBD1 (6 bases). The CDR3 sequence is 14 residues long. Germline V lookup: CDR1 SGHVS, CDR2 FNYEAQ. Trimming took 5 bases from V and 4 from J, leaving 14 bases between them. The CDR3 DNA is TGTGCCAGCAGCCCGCGAGGGGGGGCCACTGAAGCTTTCTTT. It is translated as CASSPRGGATEAFF.

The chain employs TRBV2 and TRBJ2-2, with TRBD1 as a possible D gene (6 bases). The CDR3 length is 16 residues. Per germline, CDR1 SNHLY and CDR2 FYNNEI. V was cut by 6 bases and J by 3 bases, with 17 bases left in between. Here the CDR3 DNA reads TGTGCCAGCAGGTCGACAGGACTGTCGGACACCGGGGAGCTGTTTTTT. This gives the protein CASRSTGLSDTGELFF.

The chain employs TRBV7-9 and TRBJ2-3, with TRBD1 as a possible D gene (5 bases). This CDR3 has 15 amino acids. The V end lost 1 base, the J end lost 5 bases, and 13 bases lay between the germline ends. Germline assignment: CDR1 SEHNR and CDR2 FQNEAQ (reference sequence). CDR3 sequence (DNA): TGTGCCAGCAGCTTAGGATCAGGGTCCGTAGATACGCAGTATTTT. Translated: CASSLGSGSVDTQYF.

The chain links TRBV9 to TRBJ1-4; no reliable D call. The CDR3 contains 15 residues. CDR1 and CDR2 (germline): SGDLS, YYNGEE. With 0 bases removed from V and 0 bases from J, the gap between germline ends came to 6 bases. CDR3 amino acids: CASSVGAATNEKLFF. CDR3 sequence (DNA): TGTGCCAGCAGCGTAGGGGCGGCAACTAATGAAAAACTGTTTTTT.

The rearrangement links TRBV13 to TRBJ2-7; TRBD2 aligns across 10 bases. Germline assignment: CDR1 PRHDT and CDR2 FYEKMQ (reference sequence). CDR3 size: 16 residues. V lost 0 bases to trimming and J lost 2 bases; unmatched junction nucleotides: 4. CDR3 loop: CASSLGGTSAAYEQYF. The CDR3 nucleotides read TGTGCCAGCAGCTTAGGCGGGACTAGCGCCGCCTACGAGCAGTACTTC.

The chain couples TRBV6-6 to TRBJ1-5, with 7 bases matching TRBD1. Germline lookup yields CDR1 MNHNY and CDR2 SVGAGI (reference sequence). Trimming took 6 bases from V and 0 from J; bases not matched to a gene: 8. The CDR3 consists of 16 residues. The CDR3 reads CASRRDRVDSNQPQHF. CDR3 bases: TGTGCCAGCAGAAGAGACAGGGTAGATAGCAATCAGCCCCAGCATTTT.

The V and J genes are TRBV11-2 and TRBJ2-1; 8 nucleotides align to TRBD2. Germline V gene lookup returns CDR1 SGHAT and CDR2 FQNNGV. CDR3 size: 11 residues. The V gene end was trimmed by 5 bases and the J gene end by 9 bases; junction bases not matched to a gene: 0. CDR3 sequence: CASSRGGEQFF. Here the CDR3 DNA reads TGTGCCAGCAGCCGGGGGGGTGAGCAGTTCTTC.